A selection of T cell receptor beta chains follows, all from one sample in a study of cytomegalovirus exposure and HLA in healthy donors. Clones were sequenced by immunoSEQ multiplex PCR, and TCRdb holds only the in-frame ones, with some missing. The table lists 150,000 to 180,000 clones, about 82% of them singletons. Sequenced: PBMCs. The receptor source for this set is a human donor in good health. Both conserved end residues are part of each CDR3. The D gene is left open where the match is weak. Only some rows state a clone size, as once, few, many or a class for expanded clones.

clone size: once
J gene: TRBJ2-3
D gene: TRBD2
V gene: TRBV4-3
CDR3 protein: CASSQEPPTTSFTDTQYF
CDR3 DNA: TGCGCCAGCAGCCAAGAACCCCCGACGACTAGCTTCACAGATACGCAGTATTTT

clone size: -
J gene: TRBJ1-2
D gene: TRBD1
V gene: TRBV27
CDR3 protein: CASSFSPGQGATGGYTF
CDR3 DNA: TGTGCCAGCAGTTTTTCACCGGGACAGGGGGCGACGGGTGGCTACACCTTC

clone size: -
J gene: TRBJ1-2
D gene: TRBD1
V gene: TRBV11-2
CDR3 protein: CASSSTRTGNYGYTF
CDR3 DNA: TGTGCCAGCAGCTCTACTAGGACAGGGAACTATGGCTACACCTTC

clone size: -
J gene: TRBJ2-1
D gene: -
V gene: TRBV5-4
CDR3 protein: CASSPLEIGNEQFF
CDR3 DNA: TGTGCCAGCAGCCCTTTGGAGATCGGCAATGAGCAGTTCTTC

clone size: few
J gene: TRBJ2-1
D gene: TRBD2
V gene: TRBV29-1
CDR3 protein: CSVDMRGAWNEQFF
CDR3 DNA: TGCAGCGTTGATATGCGGGGGGCTTGGAATGAGCAGTTCTTC

clone size: -
J gene: TRBJ2-7
D gene: TRBD1
V gene: TRBV5-6
CDR3 protein: CASSPDGTGALEQYF
CDR3 DNA: TGTGCCAGCAGCCCGGACGGGACAGGGGCTCTCGAGCAGTACTTC

clone size: once
J gene: TRBJ2-6
D gene: -
V gene: TRBV5-6
CDR3 protein: CASSLWSLAGANVLTF
CDR3 DNA: TGTGCCAGCAGCTTATGGAGTCTCGCTGGGGCCAACGTCCTGACTTTC

clone size: -
J gene: TRBJ1-2
D gene: -
V gene: TRBV6-1
CDR3 protein: CASSELFRKPSYGYTF
CDR3 DNA: TGTGCCAGCAGTGAACTTTTCAGGAAACCGTCCTATGGCTACACCTTC

clone size: -
J gene: TRBJ2-3
D gene: -
V gene: TRBV10-3
CDR3 protein: CAISGDSSTDTQYF
CDR3 DNA: TGTGCCATCAGTGGAGACAGTTCCACAGATACGCAGTATTTT

clone size: once
J gene: TRBJ1-1
D gene: -
V gene: TRBV7-2
CDR3 protein: CASSFRRGWGSEAFF
CDR3 DNA: TGTGCCAGCAGCTTCCGCAGGGGATGGGGGAGTGAAGCTTTCTTT

clone size: -
J gene: TRBJ2-7
D gene: TRBD1
V gene: TRBV7-3
CDR3 protein: CASSSGTGDKYF
CDR3 DNA: TGTGCCAGCAGCTCCGGGACAGGAGATAAGTACTTC

clone size: -
J gene: TRBJ1-5
D gene: -
V gene: TRBV27
CDR3 protein: CASSRAPPENQPQHF
CDR3 DNA: TGTGCCAGCAGCCGCGCCCCCCCCGAAAATCAGCCCCAGCATTTT

clone size: -
J gene: TRBJ2-3
D gene: -
V gene: TRBV5-1
CDR3 protein: CASSQVSGIRTDTQYF
CDR3 DNA: TGCGCCAGCAGCCAGGTTTCAGGGATAAGAACAGATACGCAGTATTTT

clone size: -
J gene: TRBJ1-2
D gene: TRBD1
V gene: TRBV6-1
CDR3 protein: CASSRTGGSGYTF
CDR3 DNA: TGTGCCAGTAGCCGGACAGGGGGATCTGGCTACACCTTC

clone size: -
J gene: TRBJ1-4
D gene: TRBD1
V gene: TRBV6-1
CDR3 protein: CASTFLGTGNEKLFF
CDR3 DNA: TGTGCCAGCACCTTTTTAGGGACAGGGAATGAAAAACTGTTTTTT

clone size: once
J gene: TRBJ1-4
D gene: -
V gene: TRBV18
CDR3 protein: CASSPGGSANEKLFF
CDR3 DNA: TGTGCCAGCTCACCCGGGGGATCGGCTAATGAAAAACTGTTTTTT

clone size: -
J gene: TRBJ2-7
D gene: -
V gene: TRBV5-6
CDR3 protein: CASSLERGGALSYEQYF
CDR3 DNA: TGTGCCAGCAGCTTGGAAAGGGGCGGGGCCCTCTCCTACGAGCAGTACTTC

clone size: -
J gene: TRBJ2-1
D gene: TRBD2
V gene: TRBV19
CDR3 protein: CASSLRLASDEQFF
CDR3 DNA: TGTGCCAGTAGTTTACGACTAGCGTCCGATGAGCAGTTCTTC

clone size: -
J gene: TRBJ2-7
D gene: -
V gene: TRBV5-1
CDR3 protein: CASSTKETGSGYEQYF
CDR3 DNA: TGCGCCAGCAGCACCAAAGAGACGGGGAGTGGCTACGAGCAGTACTTC